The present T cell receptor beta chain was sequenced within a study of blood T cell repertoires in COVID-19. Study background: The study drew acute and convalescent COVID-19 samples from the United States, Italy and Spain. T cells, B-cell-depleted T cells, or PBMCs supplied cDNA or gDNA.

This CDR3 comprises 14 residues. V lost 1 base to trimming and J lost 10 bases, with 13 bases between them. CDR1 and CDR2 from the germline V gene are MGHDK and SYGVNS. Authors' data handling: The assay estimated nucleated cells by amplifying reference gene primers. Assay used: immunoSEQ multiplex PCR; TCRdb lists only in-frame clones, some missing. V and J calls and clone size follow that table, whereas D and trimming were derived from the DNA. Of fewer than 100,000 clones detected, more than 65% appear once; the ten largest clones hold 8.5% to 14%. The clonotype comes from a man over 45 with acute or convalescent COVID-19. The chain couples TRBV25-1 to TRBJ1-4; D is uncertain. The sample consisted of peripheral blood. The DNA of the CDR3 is TGTGCCAGCAGTGAATCCGAACGAGAGGGAAAACTGTTTTTT. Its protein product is CASSESEREGKLFF.